This TCR beta chain derives from a study of molecular identifiers for immune sequencing clone quantification. Trimming removed 0 bases from V and 1 base from J, with 11 bases in between. Germline loops: CDR1 SGHDT, CDR2 YYEEEE. The CDR3 loop spans 16 amino acids. TCRdb itself ran the PCR reads through MiXCR, one entry per CDR3 protein. The table shows around 460,000 distinct CDR3 sequences, with roughly a fifth occurring only once. In this sample, this clonotype turned up many times. This rearrangement joins TRBV5-6 to TRBJ1-3; D call uncertain. The clonotype was recovered from a human donor in good health. Some libraries in this study had Jurkat cell RNA spiked in. Sequenced input: naive CD8+ T cells from blood, with Jurkat cell RNA spiked in. Indicated subset: FACS-sorted CD8+CD4-CCR7+CD45RA+ naive T cells. CDR3 DNA: TGTGCCAGCAGCTTGGCCGGGCAGTTTTCTGGAAACACCATATATTTT. Its translation is CASSLAGQFSGNTIYF. Combining the CDR3 with reference TRBV5-6 and TRBJ1-3 gives the whole variable domain DAGVTQSPTHLIKTRGQQVTLRCSPKSGHDTVSWYQQALGQGPQFIFQYYEEEERQRGNFPDRFSGHQFPNYSSELNVNALLLGDSALYLCASSLAGQFSGNTIYFGEGSWLTVV.